The T cell receptor (beta chain) under discussion was sequenced for a study of shared clonotypes between healthy human individuals. Broader study findings: It was observed that 5% to 6.5% of naive CD4 clonotypes were shared across several donors. Represented diversity (both genetic and exposure-history) was limited by the small number of donors. Naive subsets usually exceeded memory subsets in estimated richness.

Using immunoSEQ multiplex PCR, the repertoire was profiled, and TCRdb retains in-frame clones only, with some absent. The sample lists under 1 million clones; 85% to 95% were seen once. From germline, CDR1 is SGHAT and CDR2 FQNNGV. The germline V and J ends were trimmed by 3 bases and 3 bases, with 6 bases remaining between them. The CDR3 consists of 13 residues. This clone was found once. Antigen unknown. Terminally differentiated effector memory CD45RA+ cells were excluded from the naive CD8 cells, which were CD45RO-negative and positively selected for CCR7. J is TRBJ1-5 and V is TRBV11-2, with D unclear. The material sequenced was naive CD8+ T cells sorted from blood. The receptor was derived from a young man in good health. The CDR3 is CASSFWNNQPQHF. The CDR3 coding sequence is TGTGCCAGCAGCTTTTGGAACAATCAGCCCCAGCATTTT.